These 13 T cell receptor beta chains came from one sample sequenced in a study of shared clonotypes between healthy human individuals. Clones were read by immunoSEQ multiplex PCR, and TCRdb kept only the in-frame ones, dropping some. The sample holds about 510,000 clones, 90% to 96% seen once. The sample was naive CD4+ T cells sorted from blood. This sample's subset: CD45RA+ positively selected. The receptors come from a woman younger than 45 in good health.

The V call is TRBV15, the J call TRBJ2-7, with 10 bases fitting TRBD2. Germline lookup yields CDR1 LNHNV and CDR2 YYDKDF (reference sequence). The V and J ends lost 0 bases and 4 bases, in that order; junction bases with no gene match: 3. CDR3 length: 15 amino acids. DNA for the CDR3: TGTGCCACCAGCAGAGAGCTAGCGGGAGAATACGAGCAGTACTTC. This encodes CATSRELAGEYEQYF.

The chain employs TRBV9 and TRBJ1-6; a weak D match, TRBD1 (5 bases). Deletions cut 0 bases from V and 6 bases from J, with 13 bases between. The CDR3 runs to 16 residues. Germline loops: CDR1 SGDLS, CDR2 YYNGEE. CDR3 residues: CASSVEAGWVNSPLHF. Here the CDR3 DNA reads TGTGCCAGCAGCGTAGAAGCAGGGTGGGTTAATTCACCCCTCCACTTT.

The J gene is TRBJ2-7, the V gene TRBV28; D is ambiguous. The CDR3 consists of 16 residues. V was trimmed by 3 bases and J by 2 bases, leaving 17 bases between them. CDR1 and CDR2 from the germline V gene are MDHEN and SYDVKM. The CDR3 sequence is CASSFPLRNAAYEQYF. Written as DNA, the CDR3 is TGTGCCAGCAGTTTCCCTCTCAGGAACGCCGCCTACGAGCAGTACTTC.

CDR3 DNA: TGTGCCAGCAGCTCAGGGACTAGCGGAACCTACGAGCAGTACTTC. Protein product: CASSSGTSGTYEQYF. The chain carries TRBV28 and TRBJ2-5; 11 nucleotides line up with TRBD2. Matching the DNA end better, TRBJ2-7 makes the J call doubtful. The CDR3 runs to 15 residues. Germline V gene data show CDR1 as MDHEN and CDR2 as SYDVKM.

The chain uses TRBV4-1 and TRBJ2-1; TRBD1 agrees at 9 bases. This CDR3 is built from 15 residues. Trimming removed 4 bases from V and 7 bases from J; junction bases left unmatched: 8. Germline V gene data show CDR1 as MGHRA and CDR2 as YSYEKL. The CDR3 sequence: CASSLGQGLENEQFF. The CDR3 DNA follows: TGCGCCAGCAGCCTGGGACAGGGATTAGAGAATGAGCAGTTCTTC.

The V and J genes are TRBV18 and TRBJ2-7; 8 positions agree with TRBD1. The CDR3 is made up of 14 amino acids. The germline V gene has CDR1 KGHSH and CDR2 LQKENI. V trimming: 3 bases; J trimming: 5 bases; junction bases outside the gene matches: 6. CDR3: CASSPAGQGHEQYF. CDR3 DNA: TGTGCCAGCTCACCCGCCGGACAGGGTCACGAGCAGTACTTC.

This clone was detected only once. CDR3 in DNA: TGCGCCAGCAGTCAATCGAGGTACGTGGCACAGGGGGAGGTCGGGGAGCTGTTTTTT. This gives the protein CASSQSRYVAQGEVGELFF. V usage is TRBV23-1 and J usage is TRBJ2-2; TRBD1 agrees at 8 bases. TRBV23-1 is reported as an ORF; its role is uncertain. J was trimmed by 7 bases and V by 0 bases; bases with no gene match: 16. The CDR3 runs to 19 residues.

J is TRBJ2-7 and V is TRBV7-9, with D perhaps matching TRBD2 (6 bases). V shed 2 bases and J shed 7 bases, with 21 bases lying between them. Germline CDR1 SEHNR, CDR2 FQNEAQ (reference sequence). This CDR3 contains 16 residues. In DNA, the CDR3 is TGTGCCAGCAGCTTAAGTAGCGGAGCCCCATTAGGTGAGCAGTACTTC. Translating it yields CASSLSSGAPLGEQYF.

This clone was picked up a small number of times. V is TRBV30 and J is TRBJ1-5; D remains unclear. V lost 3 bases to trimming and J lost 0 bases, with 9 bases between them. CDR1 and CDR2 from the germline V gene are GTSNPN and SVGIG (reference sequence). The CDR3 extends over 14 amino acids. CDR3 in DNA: TGTGCCTGGAGGCTAGTTACTAGCAATCAGCCCCAGCATTTT. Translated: CAWRLVTSNQPQHF.

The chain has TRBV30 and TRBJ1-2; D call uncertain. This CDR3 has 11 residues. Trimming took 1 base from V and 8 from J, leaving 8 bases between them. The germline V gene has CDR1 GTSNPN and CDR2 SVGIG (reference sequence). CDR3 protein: CAWSGGSGYTF. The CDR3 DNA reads TGTGCCTGGAGTGGCGGCAGCGGCTACACCTTC.

CDR3 nucleotides: TGTGCCATCAGTTCGGGACCGACCGAGGGCTACGAGCAGTACTTC. Protein product: CAISSGPTEGYEQYF. The chain uses TRBV10-3 and TRBJ2-7; the D gene could be TRBD1 or TRBD2 (5 bases each). The CDR3 length is 15 residues. Trimming removed 5 bases at V and 3 bases at J, with 17 bases between. The germline V gene encodes CDR1 ENHRY and CDR2 SYGVKD.

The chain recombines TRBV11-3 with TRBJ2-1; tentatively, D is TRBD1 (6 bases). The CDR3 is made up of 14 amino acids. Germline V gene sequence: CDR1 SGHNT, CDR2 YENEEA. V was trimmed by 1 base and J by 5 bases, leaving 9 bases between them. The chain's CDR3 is CASSLGAGDNEQFF. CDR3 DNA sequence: TGTGCCAGCAGCTTAGGAGCAGGGGACAATGAGCAGTTCTTC.

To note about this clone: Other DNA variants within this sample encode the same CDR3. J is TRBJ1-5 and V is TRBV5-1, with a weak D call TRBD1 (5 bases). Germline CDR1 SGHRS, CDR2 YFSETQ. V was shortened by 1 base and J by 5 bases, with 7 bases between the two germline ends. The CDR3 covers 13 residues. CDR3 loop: CASSLTGDQPQHF. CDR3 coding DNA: TGCGCCAGCAGCTTGACAGGAGATCAGCCCCAGCATTTT.